A selection of T cell receptor beta chains follows, all from one sample in a study of cytomegalovirus exposure and HLA in healthy donors. Profiling relied on immunoSEQ multiplex PCR, and the TCRdb table lists in-frame clones only, not all of them. The sample carries under 150,000 clones, about 79% recorded once. The sample was PBMCs. The receptors shown here come from a male donor in good health and CMV-seronegative. Each CDR3 is given with its conserved first and last residue. Fields, in order: D gene, J gene, V gene, clone size, CDR3 protein, CDR3 DNA. The D gene is left open where the match is weak. Part of the rows lack a size; the others show once, few, many or a class for expanded clones.

D gene: TRBD1; J gene: TRBJ1-2; V gene: TRBV28; clone size: NA; CDR3 protein: CASSLLQGDIYGYTF; CDR3 DNA: TGTGCCAGCAGTTTGCTACAGGGGGATATCTATGGCTACACCTTC
D gene: NA; J gene: TRBJ2-1; V gene: TRBV11-2; clone size: NA; CDR3 protein: CASSLDEGDYTYNEQFF; CDR3 DNA: TGTGCCAGCAGCTTAGATGAGGGGGACTATACCTACAATGAGCAGTTCTTC
D gene: TRBD2; J gene: TRBJ2-5; V gene: TRBV2; clone size: NA; CDR3 protein: CASSDFAGLAGSQETQYF; CDR3 DNA: TGTGCCAGCAGTGACTTCGCAGGCCTAGCGGGATCACAAGAGACCCAGTACTTC
D gene: TRBD1; J gene: TRBJ1-2; V gene: TRBV10-2; clone size: few; CDR3 protein: CASSPGQGRYTF; CDR3 DNA: TGCGCCAGCAGTCCTGGACAGGGCCGCTACACCTTC
D gene: TRBD2; J gene: TRBJ2-5; V gene: TRBV11-2; clone size: once; CDR3 protein: CASSPIKRGTKGQTQYF; CDR3 DNA: TGTGCCAGCAGCCCAATTAAACGGGGGACTAAAGGACAGACCCAGTACTTC
D gene: NA; J gene: TRBJ1-4; V gene: TRBV7-2; clone size: NA; CDR3 protein: CASSLGPSGSNEKLFF; CDR3 DNA: TGTGCCAGCAGCTTAGGGCCCTCAGGGTCAAATGAAAAACTGTTTTTT
D gene: TRBD2; J gene: TRBJ2-7; V gene: TRBV27; clone size: once; CDR3 protein: CASRVGTSGSYEQYF; CDR3 DNA: TGTGCCAGCAGGGTTGGGACTAGCGGGAGTTACGAGCAGTACTTC
D gene: TRBD1; J gene: TRBJ2-2; V gene: TRBV19; clone size: NA; CDR3 protein: CASRNTGGRGELFF; CDR3 DNA: TGTGCCAGTAGGAATACAGGGGGCAGGGGGGAGCTGTTTTTT
D gene: NA; J gene: TRBJ1-4; V gene: TRBV30; clone size: NA; CDR3 protein: CAWSQGGDEKLFF; CDR3 DNA: TGTGCCTGGAGTCAAGGGGGAGATGAAAAACTGTTTTTT
D gene: TRBD2; J gene: TRBJ2-1; V gene: TRBV4-3; clone size: few; CDR3 protein: CASSQYSGSGYEQFF; CDR3 DNA: TGCGCCAGCAGCCAATATAGCGGGAGTGGGTATGAGCAGTTCTTC
D gene: TRBD2; J gene: TRBJ2-7; V gene: TRBV11-2; clone size: once; CDR3 protein: CASSYAGGSTYEQYF; CDR3 DNA: TGTGCCAGCAGCTACGCGGGAGGGAGTACCTACGAGCAGTACTTC
D gene: NA; J gene: TRBJ1-2; V gene: TRBV18; clone size: NA; CDR3 protein: CASSPDSLYGYTF; CDR3 DNA: TGTGCCAGCTCACCAGACAGCCTCTATGGCTACACCTTC
D gene: NA; J gene: TRBJ1-4; V gene: TRBV7-9; clone size: NA; CDR3 protein: CASSLEDSTNEKLFF; CDR3 DNA: TGTGCCAGCAGCTTAGAGGACTCAACTAATGAAAAACTGTTTTTT
D gene: NA; J gene: TRBJ2-7; V gene: TRBV10-3; clone size: few; CDR3 protein: CAISEIPQGYEQYF; CDR3 DNA: TGTGCCATCAGTGAGATACCACAGGGATACGAGCAGTACTTC
D gene: NA; J gene: TRBJ2-1; V gene: TRBV6-5; clone size: NA; CDR3 protein: CASTLHNEQFF; CDR3 DNA: TGTGCCAGCACCCTTCACAATGAGCAGTTCTTC
D gene: NA; J gene: TRBJ1-3; V gene: TRBV14; clone size: NA; CDR3 protein: CASRYSSGNTIYF; CDR3 DNA: TGTGCCAGCAGGTACAGCTCTGGAAACACCATATATTTT
D gene: NA; J gene: TRBJ2-5; V gene: TRBV27; clone size: NA; CDR3 protein: CASRPDRTYQETQYF; CDR3 DNA: TGTGCCAGCCGACCCGACAGGACGTACCAAGAGACCCAGTACTTC
D gene: NA; J gene: TRBJ2-7; V gene: TRBV10-1; clone size: NA; CDR3 protein: CASSVGGTLYEQYF; CDR3 DNA: TGCGCCAGCAGTGTTGGGGGGACTCTCTACGAGCAGTACTTC
D gene: NA; J gene: TRBJ2-5; V gene: TRBV11-2; clone size: NA; CDR3 protein: CASSFGVQETQYF; CDR3 DNA: TGTGCCAGCAGCTTCGGGGTCCAAGAGACCCAGTACTTC
D gene: TRBD2; J gene: TRBJ2-7; V gene: TRBV6-5; clone size: few; CDR3 protein: CASSYGTSGSYEQYF; CDR3 DNA: TGTGCCAGCAGCTACGGGACTAGCGGTTCCTACGAGCAGTACTTC
D gene: NA; J gene: TRBJ1-2; V gene: TRBV12-5; clone size: NA; CDR3 protein: CASGLVPPQGPIGGYTF; CDR3 DNA: TGTGCTAGTGGTTTGGTACCCCCCCAGGGTCCTATTGGTGGCTACACCTTC
D gene: NA; J gene: TRBJ1-5; V gene: TRBV27; clone size: NA; CDR3 protein: CASSSGERPQHF; CDR3 DNA: TGTGCCAGCAGTTCGGGAGAACGGCCCCAGCATTTT
D gene: TRBD1; J gene: TRBJ2-7; V gene: TRBV28; clone size: once; CDR3 protein: CASGDRSSYEQYF; CDR3 DNA: TGTGCCAGCGGGGACAGGAGCTCCTACGAGCAGTACTTC
D gene: NA; J gene: TRBJ1-1; V gene: TRBV4-2; clone size: NA; CDR3 protein: CASSQKVGGLGTEAFF; CDR3 DNA: TGTGCCAGCAGCCAGAAAGTGGGGGGGCTCGGCACTGAAGCTTTCTTT
D gene: NA; J gene: TRBJ1-1; V gene: TRBV7-8; clone size: NA; CDR3 protein: CASSFQLTEAFF; CDR3 DNA: TGTGCCAGCAGCTTCCAGTTAACTGAAGCTTTCTTT
D gene: NA; J gene: TRBJ1-4; V gene: TRBV9; clone size: NA; CDR3 protein: CASSWGLDEKLFF; CDR3 DNA: TGTGCCAGCAGCTGGGGACTTGATGAAAAACTGTTTTTT
D gene: TRBD2; J gene: TRBJ2-1; V gene: TRBV19; clone size: NA; CDR3 protein: CASSISLAGTSYNEQFF; CDR3 DNA: TGTGCCAGTAGTATAAGTCTAGCGGGGACCTCCTACAATGAGCAGTTCTTC
D gene: NA; J gene: TRBJ2-7; V gene: TRBV4-1; clone size: NA; CDR3 protein: CASSQGQGSYEQYF; CDR3 DNA: TGCGCCAGCAGCCAAGGCCAGGGCTCCTACGAGCAGTACTTC
D gene: TRBD1; J gene: TRBJ1-1; V gene: TRBV7-2; clone size: few; CDR3 protein: CASSPPGQHTEAFF; CDR3 DNA: TGTGCCAGCAGCCCGCCGGGACAGCACACTGAAGCTTTCTTT
D gene: TRBD2; J gene: TRBJ2-5; V gene: TRBV6-1; clone size: NA; CDR3 protein: CASSGLAGLQETQYF; CDR3 DNA: TGTGCCAGCAGTGGACTAGCGGGCCTGCAAGAGACCCAGTACTTC